Shown below are 8 T cell receptor beta chains from a single sample sequenced in a study of blood T cell repertoires in COVID-19. Libraries were prepared by immunoSEQ multiplex PCR; TCRdb keeps only in-frame clonotypes and omits some of them. The repertoire has 60,000 to 70,000 clones, 60% to 75% of them found once; the top ten carry about 30%. Sequencing was carried out using peripheral blood. The receptors were gathered from a woman at least 80 years old with acute or convalescent COVID-19.

This clone appeared a single time. The J gene is TRBJ1-6, the V gene TRBV7-9; 7 nucleotides match TRBD1. The CDR3 contains 13 residues. In germline, CDR1 is SEHNR, CDR2 FQNEAQ (reference sequence). V trimming: 5 bases; J trimming: 10 bases; junction bases outside the gene matches: 5. The CDR3 DNA reads as TGTGCCAGCAGCACAGGGGTTAGCTCACCCCTCCACTTT. This sequence encodes CASSTGVSSPLHF.

V and J are TRBV19 and TRBJ1-1; 7 bases align to TRBD1. Germline V gives CDR1 LNHDA, CDR2 SQIVND (reference sequence). This CDR3 is built from 15 residues. The V segment lost 4 bases and the J segment 1 base; nucleotides outside the gene matches: 6. CDR3 loop: CASSKGAWGNTEAFF. In DNA, the CDR3 is TGTGCCAGTAGTAAGGGGGCCTGGGGGAACACTGAAGCTTTCTTT.

CDR3 sequence: CASSISGGGNNQPQHF. DNA for the CDR3: TGTGCCAGTAGTATCTCGGGGGGCGGAAACAATCAGCCCCAGCATTTT. This rearrangement joins TRBV19 to TRBJ1-5; D might be TRBD1 (6 bases). V lost 3 bases, J lost 3 bases, and 15 bases lay in between. Germline V gene lookup returns CDR1 LNHDA and CDR2 SQIVND (reference sequence). The CDR3 is 16 amino acids.

The genes are TRBV3-1 (or the pseudogene TRBV3-2) and TRBJ2-1; TRBD1 matches 8 bases. This CDR3 contains 16 residues. J was trimmed by 8 bases and V by 2 bases; bases with no gene match: 11. Germline V gene lookup returns CDR1 LGHDT and CDR2 YNNKEL (reference sequence). The CDR3 nucleotides read TGTGCCAGCAGCCAACGCAGGACAGGGAATATAGATGAGCAGTTCTTC. This sequence encodes CASSQRRTGNIDEQFF.

The genes are TRBV5-1 and TRBJ2-5, with 10 bases identical to TRBD2. V was clipped by 4 bases and J by 5 bases; unmatched bases: 8. The germline V gene has CDR1 SGHRS and CDR2 YFSETQ. CDR3 length: 15 residues. The CDR3 bases are TGCGCCAGCAGCCTAGCGGGAGCTCAGGGGGAGACCCAGTACTTC. Amino acids: CASSLAGAQGETQYF.

The chain joins TRBV6-2 or TRBV6-3 to TRBJ2-7, with a possible D match to TRBD1 (5 bases). Germline values: CDR1 MNHEY, CDR2 SVGEGT. This CDR3 contains 15 residues. V was cut by 2 bases and J by 2 bases, with 13 bases left in between. The CDR3 DNA reads TGTGCCAGCAGTTACCCAAGACAGAGAGCCTACGAGCAGTACTTC. Amino acids: CASSYPRQRAYEQYF.

J is TRBJ2-3 and V is TRBV30, with TRBD2 matching over 8 bases. Germline trimming cut 3 bases from V and 2 bases from J; bases unmatched to any gene: 13. This CDR3 has 17 amino acids. From germline, CDR1 is GTSNPN and CDR2 SVGIG (reference sequence). The CDR3: CAWSQSVAGMITDTQYF. The CDR3 DNA reads as TGTGCCTGGAGCCAGTCGGTAGCGGGAATGATCACAGATACGCAGTATTTT.

This clone was seen repeatedly, ten times or more. V and J are TRBV7-9 and TRBJ1-4; 12 bases fit TRBD1. Germline trimming cut 5 bases from V and 7 bases from J; bases unmatched to any gene: 14. The CDR3 has 18 residues. Germline CDR1 and CDR2: SEHNR and FQNEAQ (reference sequence). In DNA, the CDR3 is TGTGCCAGCAGCCCTGCCTTCGGGACAGGGGGCAGTAGTGAAAAACTGTTTTTT. It translates to CASSPAFGTGGSSEKLFF.